Listed below are T cell receptor beta chains from one sample, sequenced in a study of molecular identifiers for immune sequencing clone quantification. TCRdb reanalysed the PCR reads using MiXCR and keeps one entry per CDR3 protein. The sample holds hundreds of thousands of distinct CDR3 sequences; roughly 23% are singletons and the top ten take 0.65% to 0.95%. The material sequenced was naive CD8+ T cells from blood, with Jurkat cell RNA spiked in. The receptor source for this set is a human donor in good health. Some libraries in this study had Jurkat cell RNA spiked in. CDR3s include the opening cysteine and the closing phenylalanine or tryptophan. D genes are given only for firm matches. Clone size is given for some rows only: seen once, a few or many times, or a class if the clone is expanded.

TRBJ2-2 TRBD1 TRBV11-1 . CASSTTTGTITGELFF TGTGCCAGCAGTACTACGACAGGGACGATCACCGGGGAGCTGTTTTTT
TRBJ1-1 . TRBV7-9 many CASSSYNTEAFF TGTGCCAGCAGCTCCTACAACACTGAAGCTTTCTTT
TRBJ2-7 TRBD1 TRBV12-3/TRBV12-4 . CASSWPGQGFYEQYF TGTGCCAGCAGTTGGCCGGGACAGGGGTTCTACGAGCAGTACTTC
TRBJ2-7 TRBD2 TRBV7-9 . CASSPNLVGTSDYEQYF TGTGCCAGCAGCCCCAATCTAGTTGGGACTAGCGACTACGAGCAGTACTTC
TRBJ1-1 . TRBV4-1 . CASSQPLATEAFF TGCGCCAGCAGCCAGCCCCTAGCCACTGAAGCTTTCTTT
TRBJ2-5 . TRBV29-1 few CSVERGSKETQYF TGCAGCGTTGAACGGGGCTCCAAAGAGACCCAGTACTTC
TRBJ2-7 TRBD1 TRBV27 . CASSYRGANEQYF TGTGCCAGCAGTTACAGGGGAGCCAACGAGCAGTACTTC
TRBJ2-7 TRBD1 TRBV14 . CASSLTGGGEQYF TGTGCCAGCAGCCTAACAGGGGGCGGCGAGCAGTACTTC
TRBJ1-1 . TRBV6-2/TRBV6-3 . CASSPRGGRTEAFF TGTGCCAGCAGCCCCAGAGGAGGGAGAACTGAAGCTTTCTTT
TRBJ2-7 TRBD1 TRBV7-9 many CASSSAGGQYDEQYF TGTGCCAGCAGCTCGGCAGGGGGACAGTACGACGAGCAGTACTTC
TRBJ2-1 . TRBV4-3 many CASSQDPGQYNVGQFF TGCGCCAGCAGCCAAGATCCCGGACAGTACAATGTTGGGCAGTTCTTC
TRBJ2-7 . TRBV20-1 . CSAPNDRTHSYEQYF TGCAGTGCTCCCAACGACAGAACCCACTCCTACGAGCAGTACTTC
TRBJ1-4 . TRBV28 few CASSYTGYRDATNEKLFF TGTGCCAGCAGTTACACAGGGTATCGGGACGCAACTAATGAAAAACTGTTTTTT
TRBJ1-4 . TRBV29-1 . CSAQSYGATNEKLFF TGCAGCGCCCAATCGTATGGGGCAACTAATGAAAAACTGTTTTTT
TRBJ2-3 TRBD2 TRBV9 . CASSSTSGSIVQYF TGTGCCAGCAGCTCCACCAGCGGGAGTATTGTGCAGTATTTT
TRBJ2-3 . TRBV4-1 . CASSQDTVQAQYF TGCGCCAGCAGCCAAGACACAGTTCAGGCGCAGTATTTT
TRBJ1-1 . TRBV28 . CASSLTAGDTEAFF TGTGCCAGCAGTTTAACGGCAGGGGACACTGAAGCTTTCTTT
TRBJ2-5 TRBD1 TRBV7-9 few CASSSGTGRQETQYF TGTGCCAGCAGCTCCGGGACAGGACGTCAAGAGACCCAGTACTTC
TRBJ2-7 TRBD1 TRBV20-1 . CSAEEGQAFEQYF TGCAGTGCCGAAGAGGGACAGGCCTTCGAGCAGTACTTC
TRBJ2-5 . TRBV11-2 few CASSLDAGTNYETQYF TGTGCCAGCAGCTTAGACGCCGGGACAAATTATGAGACCCAGTACTTC
TRBJ2-5 . TRBV6-5 few CASTHTGGHQETQYF TGTGCCAGCACCCACACCGGGGGGCATCAAGAGACCCAGTACTTC
TRBJ1-1 . TRBV13 many CASSWGDLNTEAFF TGTGCCAGCAGCTGGGGGGACCTGAACACTGAAGCTTTCTTT
TRBJ1-5 . TRBV11-2 few CASSLAQGKGQPQHF TGTGCCAGCAGCTTAGCGCAGGGAAAGGGACAGCCCCAGCATTTT
TRBJ2-1 . TRBV2 many CASTRTYEQFF TGTGCCAGCACCAGGACCTACGAGCAGTTCTTC
TRBJ1-2 . TRBV4-3 . CASSLRTDGGYTF TGCGCCAGCAGCCTCCGTACAGATGGGGGCTACACCTTC
TRBJ2-7 TRBD2 TRBV20-1 many CSARSSGGARSYEQYF TGCAGTGCTAGATCGAGCGGGGGGGCCCGCTCCTACGAGCAGTACTTC
TRBJ2-7 . TRBV4-2 few CASSHESSAYEQYF TGTGCCAGCAGCCACGAGAGCAGCGCATACGAGCAGTACTTC
TRBJ2-4 TRBD1 TRBV27 once CASSLLTGHRLGKNIQYF TGTGCCAGCAGTTTGCTGACAGGGCATAGGTTGGGCAAAAACATTCAGTACTTC
TRBJ2-1 . TRBV4-3 . CASSQDDRPYNEQFF TGCGCCAGCAGCCAAGATGACAGGCCCTACAATGAGCAGTTCTTC
TRBJ2-3 . TRBV6-5 many CASSYSRADTQYF TGTGCCAGCAGTTACTCGAGAGCAGATACGCAGTATTTT
TRBJ1-1 . TRBV6-1 . CASSEASGLNTEAIF TGTGCCAGCAGTGAAGCTAGCGGACTGAACACTGAAGCTATCTTT
TRBJ2-1 TRBD2 TRBV6-2/TRBV6-3 . CASSYVRTSAVLEQFF TGTGCCAGCAGTTACGTAAGGACTAGCGCTGTACTTGAGCAGTTCTTC
TRBJ2-5 . TRBV7-9 . CASSQAEREPQYF TGTGCCAGCAGCCAAGCGGAGAGAGAGCCCCAGTACTTC
TRBJ2-7 . TRBV4-2 . CASSQDRMYEQYF TGTGCCAGCAGCCAAGACCGAATGTACGAGCAGTACTTC
TRBJ1-6 . TRBV10-3 few CAISTGNNSPLHF TGTGCCATCAGTACAGGGAATAATTCACCCCTCCACTTT
TRBJ1-5 TRBD1 TRBV2 many CASRKSGGLQPQHF TGTGCCAGCAGGAAATCAGGGGGCCTTCAGCCCCAGCATTTT
TRBJ2-5 . TRBV6-5 many CASSYSGRETQYF TGTGCCAGCAGTTACTCAGGGAGGGAGACCCAGTACTTC
TRBJ2-1 TRBD1 TRBV4-3 few CASSQGSGGSQFF TGCGCCAGCAGCCAAGGATCAGGGGGCTCGCAGTTCTTC
TRBJ2-1 . TRBV6-6 few CASTAGGGYYNEQFF TGTGCCAGCACCGCAGGTGGGGGGTACTACAATGAGCAGTTCTTC
TRBJ1-2 TRBD1 TRBV7-9 many CASSGTGGNGYTF TGTGCCAGCAGCGGGACAGGGGGTAATGGCTACACCTTC
TRBJ2-1 TRBD1 TRBV5-5 many CASSLFRQGVREQFF TGTGCCAGCAGCCTATTTCGACAGGGGGTAAGGGAGCAGTTCTTC
TRBJ2-2 . TRBV19 few CASSMRQMNTGELFF TGTGCCAGTAGTATGCGCCAGATGAACACCGGGGAGCTGTTTTTT
TRBJ2-7 TRBD2 TRBV5-6 few CASSLLGDGGEQYF TGTGCCAGCAGCTTGCTCGGGGACGGGGGGGAGCAGTACTTC
TRBJ2-7 . TRBV6-2/TRBV6-3 . CASSYPPGTYEQYF TGTGCCAGCAGTTACCCGCCGGGGACCTACGAGCAGTACTTC
TRBJ2-5 TRBD2 TRBV7-6 many CASSLSWTSGGLEKTQYF TGTGCCAGCAGCTTATCTTGGACTAGCGGGGGGTTAGAAAAGACCCAGTACTTC
TRBJ2-4 . TRBV1 . CTSSQGRLAGREGRPDIQYF TGCACCAGCAGCCAAGGCAGACTAGCGGGACGGGAAGGACGGCCAGACATTCAGTACTTC
TRBJ2-7 . TRBV12-3/TRBV12-4 few CASSIYRSRMEQYF TGTGCCAGCAGTATCTACAGGTCTCGGATGGAGCAGTACTTC
TRBJ1-5 . TRBV12-3/TRBV12-4 few CASSQGQPQHF TGTGCCAGCAGCCAGGGACAGCCCCAGCATTTT
TRBJ2-7 . TRBV6-1 many CASSEASSGSEEQYF TGTGCCAGCAGTGAAGCGTCTTCGGGCTCGGAGGAGCAGTACTTC
TRBJ2-7 TRBD1 TRBV5-4 few CASSLSTGGTYEQYF TGTGCCAGCAGCTTGTCAACAGGGGGGACCTACGAGCAGTACTTC
TRBJ2-2 . TRBV3-1 . CASSHQNTGELLF TGTGCCAGCAGCCACCAGAACACCGGGGAGCTGCTTTTT
TRBJ2-7 . TRBV27 . CASSFLGTDYEQYF TGTGCCAGCAGTTTTTTGGGCACCGACTACGAGCAGTACTTC
TRBJ2-7 . TRBV2 few CASSDRGPSSYEQYF TGTGCCAGCAGTGACCGAGGGCCGAGCTCCTACGAGCAGTACTTC
TRBJ2-7 TRBD2 TRBV2 . CAGSSLAGADEQYF TGTGCCGGCAGTTCGCTAGCGGGAGCTGACGAGCAGTACTTC
TRBJ1-1 . TRBV4-3 . CASSQDYRVSTEALF TGCGCCAGCAGCCAAGACTACAGGGTTTCCACTGAAGCTCTCTTT
TRBJ1-3 . TRBV24-1 . CAASDATGTEGNTIYF TGTGCCGCCAGTGATGCAACCGGGACGGAGGGAAACACCATATATTTT
TRBJ2-4 . TRBV29-1 many CSVEGQGPGPLAKNIQYF TGCAGCGTTGAAGGTCAGGGGCCCGGGCCCCTAGCCAAAAACATTCAGTACTTC
TRBJ2-3 . TRBV5-6 many CASSGFGRVNTDTQYF TGTGCCAGCAGCGGATTCGGCCGGGTAAACACAGATACGCAGTATTTT
TRBJ2-1 . TRBV7-7 . CASSPRWSQGPYVEQFF TGTGCTAGCAGCCCTAGGTGGAGCCAGGGACCCTATGTTGAGCAGTTCTTC
TRBJ1-6 TRBD1 TRBV19 . CASTHARGNSPLHF TGTGCCAGTACCCATGCCAGGGGGAATTCACCCCTCCACTTT